A single sample gave rise to the 11 T cell receptor beta chains below, sequenced in a study of T cell responses to AZD1222 COVID-19 vaccine. Sequencing was performed with immunoSEQ multiplex PCR; in TCRdb, only in-frame clones are kept and a portion is missing. The table has about 45,000 clones, about 80% seen once. Sequenced material: peripheral blood, taken 28 days after the second dose of the MenACWY control vaccine. All receptors derive from an adult who received the MenACWY meningococcal vaccine as a control.

The rearrangement joins TRBV7-9 to TRBJ2-5, with no clear D. Germline-derived CDR1 and CDR2 are SEHNR and FQNEAQ (reference sequence). The CDR3 length is 14 residues. The V end lost 3 bases, the J end lost 1 base, and 9 bases lay between the germline ends. The CDR3 is CASSLSDGQETQYF. The CDR3 DNA sequence: TGTGCCAGCAGCTTGAGTGACGGCCAAGAGACCCAGTACTTC.

This chain joins TRBV28 and TRBJ1-1; D gene uncertain. Germline CDR1 and CDR2: MDHEN and SYDVKM. The length of the CDR3 is 13 residues. Trimming took 2 bases from V and 0 from J, leaving 4 bases between them. The CDR3 DNA reads as TGTGCCAGCAGTTTAGGTCTGAACACTGAAGCTTTCTTT. It specifies CASSLGLNTEAFF.

This clone was detected once. The V and J genes are TRBV5-1 and TRBJ1-6; 10 nucleotides line up with TRBD1. Germline V lookup: CDR1 SGHRS, CDR2 YFSETQ. V shed 3 bases, J shed 9 bases, and the junction held 6 bases outside the gene matches. The CDR3 length is 15 residues. DNA for the CDR3: TGCGCCAGCAGCTCCTGGACAGGGGGAAGTTCACCCCTCCACTTT. It codes for CASSSWTGGSSPLHF.

This CDR3 reads CASAPQGLAGNQPQHF. As DNA, the CDR3 is TGTGCTAGTGCCCCGCAAGGCCTCGCGGGCAATCAGCCCCAGCATTTT. The gene calls are TRBV12-5 and TRBJ1-5; no firm D call. This CDR3 contains 16 residues. Germline CDR1 reads LGHNT; CDR2 reads FRNRAP. The V and J ends lost 7 bases and 2 bases respectively, with 18 bases between them.

The chain uses TRBV6-5 and TRBJ2-2; no definite D call. The V gene's germline CDR1 is MNHEY and CDR2 SVGAGI. CDR3 length: 13 amino acids. The V gene lost 6 bases and the J gene lost 0 bases, with 5 bases spanning the gap. CDR3 sequence (DNA): TGTGCCAGCAGACTTTCGAACACCGGGGAGCTGTTTTTT. Encoded protein: CASRLSNTGELFF.

The chain uses TRBV20-1 and TRBJ2-5, with D possibly being TRBD1 (6 bases). There are 11 residues in the CDR3. With 4 bases removed from V and 3 bases from J, the gap between germline ends came to 6 bases. From germline, CDR1 is DFQATT and CDR2 SNEGSKA (reference sequence). The CDR3 loop reads CSATGEETQYF. In DNA, the CDR3 is TGCAGTGCTACAGGGGAAGAGACCCAGTACTTC.

The V and J genes are TRBV11-3 and TRBJ2-1; D gene ambiguous. Trimming removed 5 bases at V and 6 bases at J, with 14 bases between. The CDR3 has 14 residues. CDR1 is SGHNT, CDR2 YENEEA, per germline. The CDR3 region has the DNA TGTGCCAGCAGCCTCCGGTCGGCGAGCAATGAGCAGTTCTTC. Protein product: CASSLRSASNEQFF.

The gene calls are TRBV29-1 and TRBJ2-1, with 9 nucleotides matching TRBD2. Unmatched junction bases numbered 12, after V lost 8 bases and J lost 7 bases. The germline gives CDR1 SQVTM, CDR2 ANQGSEA. CDR3 size: 14 residues. This CDR3 reads CSSRTAGGGNEQFF. The DNA for the CDR3 is TGCAGCTCCCGGACGGCGGGAGGGGGGAATGAGCAGTTCTTC.

The CDR3 is CATTSETRNYGYTF. In DNA form, the CDR3 reads TGTGCCACCACTTCTGAGACCAGGAACTATGGCTACACCTTC. The chain uses TRBV15 and TRBJ1-2; D is uncertain. V lost 7 bases to trimming and J lost 2 bases, with 14 bases between them. The CDR3 has 14 residues. Germline CDR1 and CDR2: LNHNV and YYDKDF (reference sequence).

The chain is built from TRBV5-6 and TRBJ1-2; the D is unclear. This CDR3 spans 16 amino acids. Trimming took 0 bases from V and 4 from J, leaving 16 bases between them. The V gene's germline CDR1 is SGHDT and CDR2 YYEEEE. The CDR3 spells CASSLGSSSGAYGYTF. In DNA form, the CDR3 reads TGTGCCAGCAGCTTGGGATCTTCGTCAGGCGCCTATGGCTACACCTTC.

The chain recombines TRBV7-9 with TRBJ1-6, with unresolved D. The germline V gene has CDR1 SEHNR and CDR2 FQNEAQ (reference sequence). V dropped 1 base and J dropped 7 bases, with 5 bases sitting between them. CDR3 length equals 13 residues. The CDR3 sequence is CASSLEGNSPLHF. The CDR3 nucleotides are TGTGCCAGCAGCTTAGAGGGCAATTCACCCCTCCACTTT. The full variable domain, completed using reference TRBV7-9 and TRBJ1-6, is DTGVSQNPRHKITKRGQNVTFRCDPISEHNRLYWYRQTLGQGPEFLTYFQNEAQLEKSRLLSDRFSAERPKGSFSTLEIQRTEQGDSAMYLCASSLEGNSPLHFGNGTRLTVT.